The subject of this entry is one T cell receptor beta chain. It has no known antigen specificity. It has no much larger one-base neighbor in the sample; base qualities were not kept. Via the germline V gene, CDR1 is SGHVS and CDR2 FNYEAQ. Trimming removed 6 bases from V and 3 bases from J; the gene matches leave 12 bases unexplained. Spanning cysteine to phenylalanine, the CDR3 consists of 16 amino acids. Left in the record is the CDR3 DNA by itself, 48 bases read in frame from the first base. The sample's treatment or condition label, in plain terms: in vitro stimulation with specific CMV peptide epitopes to enrich CMV-specific T cells. This sample is part of a study of T cell repertoires in cytomegalovirus infection (dated by TCRdb to about 2019). The study in broad terms: The peptide stimulations were aimed at well-studied HLA-B-restricted epitopes as well as recently identified HLA-C-restricted CMV epitopes, whose presentation resists viral immunomodulation. Donor HLA type was relevant to the analysis, as public TCR beta signatures indicated carriage of CMV infection together with the matching HLA type.

The data were produced on an Illumina HiSeq 1500. The public reads were reanalyzed by TCRdb: fastp trimming at Q25, MiXCR alignment, in-frame beta chains only. Records with the same CDR3 protein are collapsed into one entry carrying the most frequent genes and DNA. The sample table holds roughly 200,000 distinct CDR3 sequences, of which 35% to 45% were seen once. Together, the top ten hold 55% to 60% of the sample. Summary of the overall study and its limitations: The ex vivo response was dominated by HLA-C-restricted CMV-specific TCR beta clonotypes, which also provided the single most frequent clonotype in two of eight donors. Cumulative frequency of public TCR beta family members discriminated carriers of CMV infection plus the relevant HLA type in this cohort and an independent 352-donor cohort.

The sequence joins TRBV7-6 to TRBJ1-1; TRBD1 lines up with 8 middle nucleotides. The receptor was derived from a human donor in good health (CMV status not recorded). Some clones in this sample may be carry-over from other donors' samples. The sample consisted of CD8+ T cells from cultured PBMCs, taken from culture after CMV antigen stimulation. The bases are TGTGCCAGCAGTCGCCGGGACAGGCCACGGGACACTGAAGCTTTCTTT. Translated, this gives CASSRRDRPRDTEAFF.